These 30 T cell receptor beta chains were sequenced from one sample in a study of T cells in Graves' hyperthyroidism and ophthalmopathy. RNA transcripts were the template for amplifying TCR beta CDR3 regions. TCR CDR3 regions were first amplified by RT-PCR with HTBI primers. One entry per CDR3 protein results from TCRdb running MiXCR on the multiplex PCR reads. The sample records about 500,000 distinct CDR3 sequences, 16% being singletons. The sample taken for sequencing was blood. The receptors shown here come from a woman in her late teens or twenties with Graves' hyperthyroidism.

This clonotype was seen ten or more times. The J gene is TRBJ2-1, the V gene TRBV20-1; D could derive from TRBD1 or TRBD2 (5 bases each). This CDR3 has 12 residues. Germline V gene data show CDR1 as DFQATT and CDR2 as SNEGSKA (reference sequence). The germline V and J ends were trimmed by 1 base and 12 bases, with 13 bases remaining between them. CDR3 nucleotide sequence: TGCAGTGCTAGAGCAGGGCCAGAGGGGCAGTTCTTC. Translating gives CSARAGPEGQFF.

The chain couples TRBV3-1 to TRBJ2-7; 9 bases are a match to TRBD2. With 0 bases clipped from V and 0 bases from J, the junction kept 9 bases outside the gene matches. Germline values: CDR1 LGHDT, CDR2 YNNKEL (reference sequence). The CDR3 loop spans 18 amino acids. CDR3 sequence: CASSQERGLAGPSYEQYF. The CDR3 DNA follows: TGTGCCAGCAGCCAAGAGAGAGGGCTAGCGGGACCCTCCTACGAGCAGTACTTC.

CDR3 protein: CASSMGWVDYSYNEQFF. The CDR3, as DNA: TGTGCCAGCAGCATGGGGTGGGTTGATTACTCCTACAATGAGCAGTTCTTC. The rearrangement joins TRBV28 to TRBJ2-1; D uncertain. Germline CDR1 and CDR2: MDHEN and SYDVKM. Trimming left V 6 bases short and J 0 bases short, with 18 bases between. This CDR3 region has 17 residues.

The chain combines TRBV11-2 with TRBJ1-2; a possible D gene is TRBD1 (6 bases). Per germline, CDR1 SGHAT and CDR2 FQNNGV. CDR3 length: 16 amino acids. V was pared by 4 bases and J by 3 bases, with 18 bases between. The CDR3 reads CASSSLGHRGDYGYTF. Here the CDR3 DNA reads TGTGCCAGCAGCTCCCTGGGACACCGAGGGGACTATGGCTACACCTTC.

Ten or more counts support this clonotype. The chain is built from TRBV7-2 and TRBJ2-7, with D hard to call. V lost 1 base to trimming and J lost 6 bases, with 13 bases between them. CDR1 is SGHTA, CDR2 FQGNSA, per germline. This CDR3 has 14 residues. CDR3 loop: CASSLGKSESEQYF. DNA for the CDR3: TGTGCCAGCAGCTTAGGCAAATCAGAAAGCGAGCAGTACTTC.

This clonotype occurred many times. The chain has TRBV12-3 or TRBV12-4 and TRBJ1-5; no reliable D call. There are 13 residues in the CDR3. V was shortened by 7 bases and J by 2 bases, with 9 bases between the two germline ends. DNA of the CDR3: TGTGCCAGCACCAAGAAGGGCAATCAGCCCCAGCATTTT. Translating it yields CASTKKGNQPQHF.

There are many counts of this clonotype. This chain links TRBV6-1 with TRBJ1-1; D is unclear. The CDR3 has 15 amino acids. Germline CDR1 is MNHNS and CDR2 is SASEGT. The V end lost 6 bases, the J end lost 0 bases, and 14 bases lay between the germline ends. In DNA form, the CDR3 reads TGTGCCAGCAGCGGAGTAGGCACTGTGAACACTGAAGCTTTCTTT. Translation: CASSGVGTVNTEAFF.

This clonotype has a single count. Being one base from a much bigger clone, this may be a read error. The V and J genes are TRBV20-1 and TRBJ1-1; D may be TRBD1 (6 bases). The CDR3 is 14 amino acids. Germline V gene sequence: CDR1 DFQATT, CDR2 SNEGSKA (reference sequence). The DNA for the CDR3 is TGCAGTGCTGCCCGCCAGGGGTATAAAACTGAAGATTTCTTT. It codes for CSAARQGYKTEDFF.

This clonotype has a count of ten or more. The rearrangement joins TRBV20-1 to TRBJ2-7, with 12 bases that match TRBD1. Looked up from germline, CDR1 is DFQATT and CDR2 is SNEGSKA (reference sequence). The length of the CDR3 is 15 residues. Trimming at V came to 6 bases and at J to 4 bases, leaving 10 bases not matched to a gene. CDR3 sequence (DNA): TGCAGTGCCAGATCGGGGACAGGGGGCTGGTACGAGCAGTACTTC. This sequence encodes CSARSGTGGWYEQYF.

The chain uses TRBV19 and TRBJ2-1; 10 nucleotides line up with TRBD1. Losses at the gene ends were 5 bases for V and 5 bases for J; bases not matched to a gene: 6. The CDR3 has 15 residues. Germline CDR1 reads LNHDA; CDR2 reads SQIVND (reference sequence). The CDR3 spells CASSLGQGDHNEQFF. CDR3 sequence (DNA): TGTGCCAGTAGTCTCGGACAGGGGGATCACAATGAGCAGTTCTTC.

This clonotype has at least ten counts. The rearrangement uses TRBV6-1 and TRBJ2-2; TRBD1 aligns across 8 bases. The CDR3 consists of 14 residues. V shed 6 bases and J 1 base; nucleotides not matched to a gene: 1. Germline V gene lookup returns CDR1 MNHNS and CDR2 SASEGT. CDR3 sequence reads: CASSGQGNTGELFF. For the CDR3, the DNA is TGTGCCAGCAGCGGACAGGGGAACACCGGGGAGCTGTTTTTT.

V is TRBV9 and J is TRBJ2-7, with 7 bases lining up with TRBD2. CDR1 SGDLS and CDR2 YYNGEE come from the germline V gene. The CDR3 loop spans 15 amino acids. J was trimmed by 0 bases and V by 2 bases; bases with no gene match: 5. CDR3 coding DNA: TGTGCCAGCAGCGTTGAGGCGGGGGACTCCTACGAGCAGTACTTC. This gives the protein CASSVEAGDSYEQYF.

The rearrangement uses TRBV5-5 and TRBJ2-5; the match to TRBD2 covers 9 bases. Germline CDR1 reads SGHKS; CDR2 reads YYEKEE (reference sequence). The length of the CDR3 is 15 residues. Trimming cost V 2 bases and J 3 bases; bases outside gene matches: 5. CDR3 DNA sequence: TGTGCCAGCAGCTTAATTGCTAGCGGGGAAGAGACCCAGTACTTC. Translated: CASSLIASGEETQYF.

J is TRBJ2-2 and V is TRBV4-2; D is perhaps TRBD1 (5 bases). The CDR3 covers 15 residues. The V gene lost 1 base and the J gene lost 1 base, with 7 bases spanning the gap. Germline loops: CDR1 LGHNA, CDR2 YNFKEQ. The CDR3 DNA is TGTGCCAGCAGCCAAGTGCAGGGGAACACCGGGGAGCTGTTTTTT. As protein: CASSQVQGNTGELFF.

This clonotype was observed at least ten times. The V call is TRBV5-1, the J call TRBJ2-1; D is possibly TRBD1 (6 bases). With 4 bases removed from V and 1 base from J, the gap between germline ends came to 12 bases. Germline V gives CDR1 SGHRS, CDR2 YFSETQ. The CDR3 sequence is 15 residues long. This CDR3 is CASSRETGSYNEQFF. CDR3 nucleotides: TGCGCCAGCAGCCGCGAGACAGGTTCCTACAATGAGCAGTTCTTC.

This clonotype was detected ten times or more. J is TRBJ2-7 and V is TRBV6-1; D is unresolved. The V gene's germline CDR1 is MNHNS and CDR2 SASEGT. The CDR3 is 13 residues long. Trimming removed 6 bases from V and 0 bases from J, with 9 bases in between. CDR3 nucleotide sequence: TGTGCCAGCAGCCCTAAATACTCCTACGAGCAGTACTTC. This encodes CASSPKYSYEQYF.

This clonotype showed up many times. The rearrangement uses TRBV30 and TRBJ2-3; D is undetermined. Germline V gives CDR1 GTSNPN, CDR2 SVGIG (reference sequence). The CDR3 sequence is 12 residues long. Trimming removed 2 bases at V and 5 bases at J, with 8 bases between. CDR3 residues: CAWSHRGDTQYF. The CDR3 DNA sequence: TGTGCCTGGAGTCACCGAGGAGATACGCAGTATTTT.

The V gene is TRBV5-1, the J gene TRBJ2-1; D may be TRBD1 or TRBD2 (5 bases each). V lost 0 bases and J 7 bases, leaving 11 bases between the germline ends. Germline CDR1 is SGHRS and CDR2 is YFSETQ. The CDR3 runs 14 residues. The CDR3 sequence is CASSLEGPSNEQFF. As DNA, the CDR3 is TGCGCCAGCAGCTTGGAGGGACCGTCAAATGAGCAGTTCTTC.

This clonotype was recorded many times. The DNA of the CDR3 is TGTGCCAGCAGTTTCTCCCGCCGGGGGGCGTGGGCTGAAGCTTTCTTT. This translates into CASSFSRRGAWAEAFF. The chain is built from TRBV28 and TRBJ1-1, with D possibly matching TRBD1 (6 bases). CDR1 and CDR2 from the germline V gene are MDHEN and SYDVKM. V lost 3 bases, J lost 6 bases, and 20 bases lay in between. The CDR3 length is 16 residues.

This clonotype was seen ten or more times. The CDR3 sequence: CASSLVLAGVETQYF. Here the CDR3 DNA reads TGTGCCAGCAGCTTGGTTCTAGCGGGAGTTGAGACCCAGTACTTC. The chain links TRBV5-6 to TRBJ2-5; 10 nucleotides match TRBD2. The CDR3 is 15 amino acids. Unmatched junction bases numbered 4, after V lost 0 bases and J lost 5 bases. Per the germline V gene, CDR1 is SGHDT and CDR2 is YYEEEE.

This chain's CDR3 is CATSWERGRKQYF. The CDR3 region has the DNA TGTGCCACCAGTTGGGAGAGGGGCCGGAAGCAGTACTTC. The chain joins TRBV15 to TRBJ2-7, with D perhaps given as TRBD1 or TRBD2 (5 bases each). V shed 6 bases and J shed 8 bases, with 17 bases lying between them. This CDR3 has 13 amino acids. Germline V gene data show CDR1 as LNHNV and CDR2 as YYDKDF (reference sequence).

The CDR3 reads CASCPRQGIPNTGELFF. In nucleotides, the CDR3 is TGTGCCAGCTGTCCTAGACAGGGGATTCCGAACACCGGGGAGCTGTTTTTT. This chain uses TRBV7-2 with TRBJ2-2, with TRBD1 matching 8 bases. CDR3 size: 17 residues. Trimming at V came to 8 bases and at J to 0 bases, leaving 11 bases not matched to a gene. The germline gives CDR1 SGHTA, CDR2 FQGNSA.

This clonotype was seen many times. The chain employs TRBV24-1 and TRBJ2-3; TRBD1 aligns across 9 bases. The ends lost 4 bases at V and 1 base at J; junction bases unmatched: 5. CDR1 is KGHDR and CDR2 is SFDVKD in the germline V gene. This CDR3 is 16 amino acids long. CDR3 sequence (DNA): TGTGCCACCAGTGAGGAACGGACAGGGGGCACAGATACGCAGTATTTT. This encodes CATSEERTGGTDTQYF.

This clonotype was picked up many times. V gene TRBV5-1 combines with J gene TRBJ1-2; the D gene is possibly TRBD1 (6 bases). V shed 4 bases and J shed 0 bases, with 19 bases lying between them. The germline gives CDR1 SGHRS, CDR2 YFSETQ. The CDR3 sequence is 17 residues long. CDR3 sequence reads: CASSPWWGQSSNYGYTF. The CDR3 DNA reads as TGCGCCAGCAGCCCCTGGTGGGGACAATCTTCTAACTATGGCTACACCTTC.

This clonotype was observed a few times. In nucleotides, the CDR3 is TGTGCCACCAGCAGAGAAAGAGGGCCTAGGCGGGAGCAAAGCGAGCAGTACTTC. Protein: CATSRERGPRREQSEQYF. V is TRBV15 and J is TRBJ2-7; 7 positions match TRBD2. The germline V gene has CDR1 LNHNV and CDR2 YYDKDF (reference sequence). CDR3 length: 18 residues. The J segment lost 6 bases and the V segment lost 0 bases, leaving 17 bases of the junction unmatched.

The chain has TRBV5-1 and TRBJ1-4; D remains ambiguous. The CDR3 has 14 residues. Between the trimmed V and J ends, which lost 0 bases and 4 bases, there was a span of 7 bases. The V gene's germline CDR1 is SGHRS and CDR2 YFSETQ. The CDR3, as DNA: TGCGCCAGCAGCTTGGCGTACAGTAATGAAAAACTGTTTTTT. Amino acids: CASSLAYSNEKLFF.

This clonotype was counted ten times or more. The rearrangement links TRBV5-1 to TRBJ2-7, with D unclear. Per the germline V gene, CDR1 is SGHRS and CDR2 is YFSETQ. This CDR3 contains 15 residues. Trimming took 0 bases from V and 4 from J, leaving 14 bases between them. In DNA, the CDR3 is TGCGCCAGCAGCTTGGAAGTTGCCAGCTTTTACGAGCAGTACTTC. As protein: CASSLEVASFYEQYF.

This clonotype was seen a handful of times. The chain couples TRBV11-3 to TRBJ2-3; D gene uncertain. V lost 0 bases to trimming and J lost 2 bases, with 6 bases between them. There are 14 residues in the CDR3. Germline V gene lookup returns CDR1 SGHNT and CDR2 YENEEA. The DNA for the CDR3 is TGTGCCAGCAGCTTAGATCCCTACACAGATACGCAGTATTTT. Translated: CASSLDPYTDTQYF. Based on the CDR3 plus reference TRBV11-3 and TRBJ2-3, the full variable domain is EAGVVQSPRYKIIEKKQPVAFWCNPISGHNTLYWYLQNLGQGPELLIRYENEEAVDDSQLPKDRFSAERLKGVDSTLKIQPAELGDSAVYLCASSLDPYTDTQYFGPGTRLTVL.

This clonotype has only a few counts. The CDR3 DNA reads as TGCAGTGCACTGCGGTCTAGCGGGGGGGCCTACGAGCAGTACTTC. It encodes CSALRSSGGAYEQYF. V gene TRBV20-1 combines with J gene TRBJ2-7; 12 bases match TRBD2. The CDR3 has 15 residues. The J segment lost 2 bases and the V segment lost 6 bases, leaving 8 bases of the junction unmatched. Germline assignment: CDR1 DFQATT and CDR2 SNEGSKA (reference sequence).

The gene calls are TRBV12-3 or TRBV12-4 and TRBJ1-3; D is possibly TRBD1 (5 bases). Trimming shortened V by 8 bases and J by 5 bases, and 16 bases separated the two germline ends. The CDR3 is 14 residues long. CDR3 in DNA: TGTGCCAGCGCGGGAGGGGTAGTCCGAAACACCATATATTTT. Its translation: CASAGGVVRNTIYF.